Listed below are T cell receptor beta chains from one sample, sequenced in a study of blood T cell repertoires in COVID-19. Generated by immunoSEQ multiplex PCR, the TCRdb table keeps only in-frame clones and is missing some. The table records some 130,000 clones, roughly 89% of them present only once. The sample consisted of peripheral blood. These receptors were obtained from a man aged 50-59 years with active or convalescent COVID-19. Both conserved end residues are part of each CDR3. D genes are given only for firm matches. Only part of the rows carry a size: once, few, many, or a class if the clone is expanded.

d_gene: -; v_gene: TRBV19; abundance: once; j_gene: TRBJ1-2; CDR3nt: TGTGCCAGCAGAACAACAGGCGAAAACTATGGCTACACCTTC; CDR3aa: CASRTTGENYGYTF
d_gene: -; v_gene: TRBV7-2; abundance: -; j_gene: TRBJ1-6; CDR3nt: TGTGCCAGCAGCTTAGAAGGCTCCTGGACTTACCCGAATTCACCCCTCCACTTT; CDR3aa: CASSLEGSWTYPNSPLHF
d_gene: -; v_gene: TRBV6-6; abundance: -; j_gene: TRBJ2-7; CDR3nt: TGTGCCAGCAGTCCGTCCTACGAGCAGTACTTC; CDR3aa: CASSPSYEQYF
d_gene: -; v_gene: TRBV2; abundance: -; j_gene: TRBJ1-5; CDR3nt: TGTGCCAGCAGTGAAGACAGGGTTCAGCCCCAGCATTTT; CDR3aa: CASSEDRVQPQHF
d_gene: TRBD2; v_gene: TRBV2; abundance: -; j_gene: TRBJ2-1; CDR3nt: TGTGCCAGCAGTCTCCGCGGGAGCTCCTACAATGAGCAGTTCTTC; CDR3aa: CASSLRGSSYNEQFF
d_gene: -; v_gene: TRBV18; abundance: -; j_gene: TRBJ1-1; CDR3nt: TGTGCCAGCTCAGGCATGAACACTGAAGCTTTCTTT; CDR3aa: CASSGMNTEAFF
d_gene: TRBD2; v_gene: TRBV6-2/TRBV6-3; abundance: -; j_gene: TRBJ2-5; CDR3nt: TGTGCCAGCAGTTACCTGCTAGCGGGGGAAGAGACCCAGTACTTC; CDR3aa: CASSYLLAGEETQYF
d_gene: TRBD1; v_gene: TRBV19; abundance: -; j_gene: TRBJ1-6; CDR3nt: TGTGCCAGTAGTACCGGACAGGGGTATAATTCACCCCTCCACTTT; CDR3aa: CASSTGQGYNSPLHF
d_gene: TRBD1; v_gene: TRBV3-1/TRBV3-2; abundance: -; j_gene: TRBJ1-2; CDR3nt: TGTGCCAGCAGCCAAGTTCAGGGGGACTATGGCTACACCTTC; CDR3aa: CASSQVQGDYGYTF
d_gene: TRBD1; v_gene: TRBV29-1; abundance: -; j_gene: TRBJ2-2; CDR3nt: TGCAGCGTCGATGCCACAGGGGTTACCGGGGAGCTGTTTTTT; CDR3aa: CSVDATGVTGELFF
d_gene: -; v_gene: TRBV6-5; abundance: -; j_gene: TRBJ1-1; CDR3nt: TGTGCCAGCAGTTTGACAGAGAACACTGAAGCTTTCTTT; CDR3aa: CASSLTENTEAFF
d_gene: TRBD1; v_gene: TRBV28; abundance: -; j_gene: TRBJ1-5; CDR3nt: TGTGCCAGCAGTCCGACAGGGGGGGAGAATCAGCCCCAGCATTTT; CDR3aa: CASSPTGGENQPQHF
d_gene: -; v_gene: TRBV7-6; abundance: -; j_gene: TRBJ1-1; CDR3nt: TGTGCCAGCAGCTTATTTGGGGAGGTTGGAGCTTTCTTT; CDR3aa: CASSLFGEVGAFF
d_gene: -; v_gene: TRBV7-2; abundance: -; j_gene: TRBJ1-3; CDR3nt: TGTGCCAGCAGCTTAGAGGGGTCCTCTGGAAACACCATATATTTT; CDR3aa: CASSLEGSSGNTIYF
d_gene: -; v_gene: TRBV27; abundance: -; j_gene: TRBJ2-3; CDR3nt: TGTGCCAGCAGTTTATCGTCGGGAGCGGGCTACAGCACAGATACGCAGTATTTT; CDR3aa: CASSLSSGAGYSTDTQYF
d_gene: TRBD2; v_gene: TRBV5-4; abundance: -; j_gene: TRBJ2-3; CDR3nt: TGTGCCAGCAGCTTCGGAACGGGGGGGCCGGATACGCAGTATTTT; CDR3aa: CASSFGTGGPDTQYF